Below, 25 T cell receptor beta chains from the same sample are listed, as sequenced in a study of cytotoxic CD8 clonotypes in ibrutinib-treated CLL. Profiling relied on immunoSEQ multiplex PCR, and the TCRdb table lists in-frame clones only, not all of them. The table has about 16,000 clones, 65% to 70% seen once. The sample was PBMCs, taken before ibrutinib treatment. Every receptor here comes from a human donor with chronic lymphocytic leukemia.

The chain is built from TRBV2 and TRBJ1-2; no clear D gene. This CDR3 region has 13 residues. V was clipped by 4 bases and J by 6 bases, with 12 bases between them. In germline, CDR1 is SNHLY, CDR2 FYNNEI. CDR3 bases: TGTGCCAGCAGTGTTGTGGCATTGGATGGCTACACCTTC. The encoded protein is CASSVVALDGYTF.

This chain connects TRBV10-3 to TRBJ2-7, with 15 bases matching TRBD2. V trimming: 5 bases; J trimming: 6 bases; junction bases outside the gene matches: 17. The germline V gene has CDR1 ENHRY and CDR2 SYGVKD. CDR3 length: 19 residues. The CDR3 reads CAISIASGLAGGSTFEQYF. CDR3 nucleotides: TGTGCCATCAGTATAGCTTCCGGACTAGCGGGGGGGAGTACGTTCGAGCAGTACTTC.

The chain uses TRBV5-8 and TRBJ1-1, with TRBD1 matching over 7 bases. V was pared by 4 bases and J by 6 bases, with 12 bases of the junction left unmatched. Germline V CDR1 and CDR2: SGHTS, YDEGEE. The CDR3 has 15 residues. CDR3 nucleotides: TGTGCCAGCAGCCTCCAGGCGGGACAGTTCTCTGAAGCTTTCTTT. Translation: CASSLQAGQFSEAFF.

CDR3 amino acids: CASSLDRLNYGYTF. The CDR3 region has the DNA TGTGCCAGCAGCCTGGACAGGTTAAACTATGGCTACACCTTC. The chain uses TRBV5-6 and TRBJ1-2, with 7 bases identical to TRBD1. Trimming cost V 4 bases and J 2 bases; bases outside gene matches: 5. Germline values: CDR1 SGHDT, CDR2 YYEEEE. The CDR3 consists of 14 residues.

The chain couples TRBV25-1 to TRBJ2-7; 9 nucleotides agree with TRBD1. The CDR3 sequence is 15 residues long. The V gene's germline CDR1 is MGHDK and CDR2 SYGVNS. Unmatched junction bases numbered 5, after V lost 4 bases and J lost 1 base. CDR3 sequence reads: CASSAGTGFSYEQYF. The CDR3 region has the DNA TGTGCCAGCAGTGCGGGGACAGGGTTTTCCTACGAGCAGTACTTC.

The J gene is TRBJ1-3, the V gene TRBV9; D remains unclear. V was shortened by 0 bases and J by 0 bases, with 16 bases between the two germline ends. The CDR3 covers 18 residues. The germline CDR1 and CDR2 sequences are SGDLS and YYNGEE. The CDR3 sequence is CASSVDLGSKTSGNTIYF. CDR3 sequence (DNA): TGTGCCAGCAGCGTAGATTTGGGGTCGAAGACCTCTGGAAACACCATATATTTT.

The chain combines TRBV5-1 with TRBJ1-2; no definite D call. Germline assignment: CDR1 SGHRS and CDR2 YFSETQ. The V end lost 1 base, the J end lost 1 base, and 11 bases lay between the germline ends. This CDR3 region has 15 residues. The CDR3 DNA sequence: TGCGCCAGCAGCTTGCAAGGACCCTTTAACTATGGCTACACCTTC. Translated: CASSLQGPFNYGYTF.

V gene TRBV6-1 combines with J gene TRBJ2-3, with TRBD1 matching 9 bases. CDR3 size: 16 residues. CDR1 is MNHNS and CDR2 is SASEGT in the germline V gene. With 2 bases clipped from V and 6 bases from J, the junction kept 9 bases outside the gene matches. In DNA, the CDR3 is TGTGCCAGCAGTGAAAGGGGTGACAGGGGGTCGGATACGCAGTATTTT. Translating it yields CASSERGDRGSDTQYF.

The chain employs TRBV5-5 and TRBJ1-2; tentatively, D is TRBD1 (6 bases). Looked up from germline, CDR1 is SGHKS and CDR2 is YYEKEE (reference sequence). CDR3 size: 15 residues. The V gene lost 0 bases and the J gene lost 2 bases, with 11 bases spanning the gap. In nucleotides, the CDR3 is TGTGCCAGCAGCTTGGTTGGGGGGCAGAACTATGGCTACACCTTC. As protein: CASSLVGGQNYGYTF.

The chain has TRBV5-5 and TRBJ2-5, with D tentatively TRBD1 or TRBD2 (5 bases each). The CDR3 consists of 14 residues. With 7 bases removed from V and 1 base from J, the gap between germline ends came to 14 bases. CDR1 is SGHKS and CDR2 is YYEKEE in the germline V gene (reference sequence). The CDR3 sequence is CASVSRDGQETQYF. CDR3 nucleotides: TGTGCCAGCGTATCACGGGACGGCCAAGAGACCCAGTACTTC.

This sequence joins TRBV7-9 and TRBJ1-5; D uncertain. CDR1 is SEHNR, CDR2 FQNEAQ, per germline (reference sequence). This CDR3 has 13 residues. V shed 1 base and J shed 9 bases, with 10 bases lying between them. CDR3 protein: CASSLDGRSPQHF. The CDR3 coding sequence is TGTGCCAGCAGCTTAGATGGCAGATCGCCCCAGCATTTT.

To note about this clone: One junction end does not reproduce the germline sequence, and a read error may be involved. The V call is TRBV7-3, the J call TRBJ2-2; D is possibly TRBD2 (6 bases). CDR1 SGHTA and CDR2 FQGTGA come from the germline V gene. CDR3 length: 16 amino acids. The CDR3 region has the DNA TGTGCCAGCAGCCTAACTCCGGGACTCTCCACCGGGGAGCTGTTTTTT. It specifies CASSLTPGLSTGELFF.

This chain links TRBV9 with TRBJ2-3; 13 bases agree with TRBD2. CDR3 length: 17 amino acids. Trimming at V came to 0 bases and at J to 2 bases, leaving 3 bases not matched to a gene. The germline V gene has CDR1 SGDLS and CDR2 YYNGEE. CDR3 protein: CASSVGLAGGYTDTQYF. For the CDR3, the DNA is TGTGCCAGCAGCGTAGGACTAGCGGGGGGATACACAGATACGCAGTATTTT.

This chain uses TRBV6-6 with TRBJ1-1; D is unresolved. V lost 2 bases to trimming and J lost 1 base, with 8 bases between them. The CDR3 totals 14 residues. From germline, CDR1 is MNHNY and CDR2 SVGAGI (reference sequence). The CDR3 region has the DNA TGTGCCAGCAGTTACCCCCTAGAGAACACTGAAGCTTTCTTT. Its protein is CASSYPLENTEAFF.

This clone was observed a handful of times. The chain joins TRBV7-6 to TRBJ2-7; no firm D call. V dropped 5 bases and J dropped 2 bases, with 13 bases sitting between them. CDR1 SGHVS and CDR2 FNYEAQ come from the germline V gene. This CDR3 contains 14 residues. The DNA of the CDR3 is TGTGCCAGCAGCCCCCGGACGGGCCCCTACGAGCAGTACTTC. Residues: CASSPRTGPYEQYF.

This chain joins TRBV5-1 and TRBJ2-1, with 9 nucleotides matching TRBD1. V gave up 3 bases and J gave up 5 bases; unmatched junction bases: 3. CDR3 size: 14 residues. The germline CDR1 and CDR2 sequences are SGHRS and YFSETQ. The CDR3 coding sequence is TGCGCCAGCAGCTCGGGACAGGGTGACAATGAGCAGTTCTTC. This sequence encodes CASSSGQGDNEQFF.

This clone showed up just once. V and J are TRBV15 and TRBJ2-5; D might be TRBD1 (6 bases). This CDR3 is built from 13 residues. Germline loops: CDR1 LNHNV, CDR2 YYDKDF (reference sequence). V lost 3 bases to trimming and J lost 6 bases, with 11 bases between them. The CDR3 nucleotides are TGTGCCACCAGCAGGGACAGTGAAAAGACCCAGTACTTC. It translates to CATSRDSEKTQYF.

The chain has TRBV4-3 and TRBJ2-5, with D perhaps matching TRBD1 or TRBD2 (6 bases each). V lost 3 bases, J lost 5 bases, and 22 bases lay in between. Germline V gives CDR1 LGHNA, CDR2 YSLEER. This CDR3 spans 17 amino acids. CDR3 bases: TGCGCCAGCAGCCAGGGGGCACTGACGGGCCGGGGGGAGACCCAGTACTTC. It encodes CASSQGALTGRGETQYF.

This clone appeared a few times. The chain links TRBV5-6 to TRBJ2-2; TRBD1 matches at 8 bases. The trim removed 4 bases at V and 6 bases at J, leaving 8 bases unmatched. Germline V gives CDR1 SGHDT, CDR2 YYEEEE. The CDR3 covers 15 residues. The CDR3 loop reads CASSPRTGLAGELFF. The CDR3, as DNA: TGTGCCAGCAGCCCGAGGACAGGGCTTGCCGGGGAGCTGTTTTTT.

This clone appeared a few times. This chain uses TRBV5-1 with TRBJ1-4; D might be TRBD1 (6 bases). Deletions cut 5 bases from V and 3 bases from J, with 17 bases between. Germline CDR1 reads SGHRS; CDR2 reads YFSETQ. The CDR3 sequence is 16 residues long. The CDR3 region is CASSSQGHGANEKLFF. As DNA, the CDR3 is TGCGCCAGCAGTTCACAGGGACATGGGGCTAATGAAAAACTGTTTTTT.

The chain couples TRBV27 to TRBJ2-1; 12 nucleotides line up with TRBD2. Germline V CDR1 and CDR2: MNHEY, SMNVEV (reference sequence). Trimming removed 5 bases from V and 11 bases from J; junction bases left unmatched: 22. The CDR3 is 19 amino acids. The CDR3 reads CASSPQGGRGLAGNVQQFF. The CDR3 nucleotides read TGTGCCAGCAGTCCCCAGGGGGGCCGTGGACTAGCGGGGAACGTACAGCAGTTCTTC.

The CDR3 DNA reads as TGTGCCAGCAGCCCACTCCGGGAGTACAATGAGCAGTTCTTC. It is translated as CASSPLREYNEQFF. The V call is TRBV28, the J call TRBJ2-1; TRBD2 is a possible D gene (6 bases). This CDR3 has 14 amino acids. CDR1 and CDR2 (germline): MDHEN, SYDVKM. V lost 6 bases and J 4 bases, leaving 13 bases between the germline ends.

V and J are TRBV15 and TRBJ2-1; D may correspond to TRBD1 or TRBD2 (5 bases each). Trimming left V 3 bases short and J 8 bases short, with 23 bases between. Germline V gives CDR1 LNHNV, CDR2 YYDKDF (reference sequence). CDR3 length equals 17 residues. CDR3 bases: TGTGCCACCAGCAGTGGGGGTGATCTCCGACGGGTGCATGAGCAGTTCTTC. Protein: CATSSGGDLRRVHEQFF.

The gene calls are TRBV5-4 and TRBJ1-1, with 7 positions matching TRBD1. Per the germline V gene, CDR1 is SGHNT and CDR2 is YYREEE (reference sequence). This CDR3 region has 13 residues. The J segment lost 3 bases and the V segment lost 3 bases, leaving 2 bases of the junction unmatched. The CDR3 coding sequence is TGTGCCAGCAGCTCCGGGACAGACACTGAAGCTTTCTTT. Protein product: CASSSGTDTEAFF.

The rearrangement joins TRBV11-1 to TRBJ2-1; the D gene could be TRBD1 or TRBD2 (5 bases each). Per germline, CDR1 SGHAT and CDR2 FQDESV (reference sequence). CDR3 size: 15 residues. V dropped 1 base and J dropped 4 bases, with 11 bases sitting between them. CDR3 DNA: TGTGCCAGCAGCTTAGACGGGACGGGATACAATGAGCAGTTCTTC. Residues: CASSLDGTGYNEQFF.